One and the same sample provided the 28 T cell receptor beta chains below, sequenced in a study of cytomegalovirus exposure and HLA in healthy donors. PCR involved 60 Vbeta and 13 Jbeta primers. TCRdb's table, derived via immunoSEQ multiplex PCR, lists solely in-frame clones and lacks some. The sample carries more than 85,000 clones, about four fifths recorded once. Sequenced material: PBMCs. The receptor source for this set is a male donor in good health and CMV-seropositive.

This chain joins TRBV15 and TRBJ2-7, with TRBD2 matching over 10 bases. CDR3 size: 17 residues. Germline V gene lookup returns CDR1 LNHNV and CDR2 YYDKDF (reference sequence). With V trimmed by 0 bases and J by 4 bases, 9 bases remained unmatched. CDR3 DNA sequence: TGTGCCACCAGCAGAGATAAGAGCAGCGGGGGGGTATACGAGCAGTACTTC. Protein sequence: CATSRDKSSGGVYEQYF.

A remark on this clone: This specimen includes other DNA sequences encoding the same CDR3. The chain carries TRBV30 and TRBJ1-1; D may be TRBD1 (5 bases). The CDR3 extends over 11 amino acids. The germline gives CDR1 GTSNPN, CDR2 SVGIG (reference sequence). Trimming pared 5 bases from V and 4 bases from J, leaving 8 bases between. The CDR3 DNA sequence: TGTGCCTGGTCAGGGTCCACTGAAGCTTTCTTT. Translating it yields CAWSGSTEAFF.

V is TRBV4-3 and J is TRBJ1-2, with TRBD1 matching over 8 bases. The CDR3 has 16 residues. V dropped 0 bases and J dropped 2; count of bases not matched to a gene: 5. Germline loops: CDR1 LGHNA, CDR2 YSLEER. The DNA of the CDR3 is TGCGCCAGCAGCCAAGATTGGCAGGGGGCGAACTATGGCTACACCTTC. Its protein is CASSQDWQGANYGYTF.

CDR3 nucleotide sequence: TGTGCCAGCAGCGGTCGGAGTTTCGGGGAGCTGTTTTTT. This gives the protein CASSGRSFGELFF. V gene TRBV7-9 combines with J gene TRBJ2-2, with unresolved D. Deletions cut 5 bases from V and 7 bases from J, with 11 bases between. Germline assignment: CDR1 SEHNR and CDR2 FQNEAQ (reference sequence). The length of the CDR3 is 13 residues.

This clone was seen a few times. CDR3 sequence (DNA): TGCGCCAGCAGCCCAAATAAGCAAGACAGGAACTATGGCTACACCTTC. Translation gives CASSPNKQDRNYGYTF. This chain links TRBV4-1 with TRBJ1-2; maybe TRBD1 (6 bases). CDR1 is MGHRA, CDR2 YSYEKL, per germline. Trimming cost V 4 bases and J 2 bases, with 17 bases left between them. The CDR3 length is 16 residues.

This chain joins TRBV4-1 and TRBJ1-2, with D unresolved. The CDR3 has 14 residues. Germline V CDR1 and CDR2: MGHRA, YSYEKL. Trimming took off 4 bases at V and 3 bases at J, with 12 bases between the two ends. The CDR3 sequence: CASSLNPTDYGYTF. The CDR3 DNA follows: TGCGCCAGCAGCCTGAATCCCACGGACTATGGCTACACCTTC.

This sequence joins TRBV5-1 and TRBJ2-1; a weak D match, TRBD2 (6 bases). The CDR3 length is 14 residues. The germline gives CDR1 SGHRS, CDR2 YFSETQ. V dropped 3 bases and J dropped 6 bases, with 13 bases sitting between them. The CDR3 loop reads CASSWGGDSNEQFF. The CDR3 DNA is TGCGCCAGCAGCTGGGGAGGAGACAGCAATGAGCAGTTCTTC. The whole variable domain, remainder taken from reference TRBV5-1 and TRBJ2-1, is KAGVTQTPRYLIKTRGQQVTLSCSPISGHRSVSWYQQTPGQGLQFLFEYFSETQRNKGNFPGRFSGRQFSNSRSEMNVSTLELGDSALYLCASSWGGDSNEQFFGPGTRLTVL.

V usage is TRBV5-6 and J usage is TRBJ1-2, with TRBD1 identical over 10 bases. The CDR3 spans 14 residues. The J segment lost 3 bases and the V segment lost 4 bases, leaving 3 bases of the junction unmatched. Germline CDR1 SGHDT, CDR2 YYEEEE. CDR3: CASSTGQGDYGYTF. The CDR3 DNA sequence: TGTGCCAGCAGCACAGGACAGGGGGACTATGGCTACACCTTC.

The chain has TRBV30 and TRBJ1-5, with 8 bases matching TRBD1. Trimming cost V 1 base and J 6 bases; bases outside gene matches: 5. This CDR3 spans 14 amino acids. Per germline, CDR1 GTSNPN and CDR2 SVGIG (reference sequence). The CDR3 bases are TGTGCCTGGAGTGGGGCCAGGGGGCGTCAGCCCCAGCATTTT. It is translated as CAWSGARGRQPQHF.

The V and J genes are TRBV19 and TRBJ1-1, with no clear D. The CDR3 is 13 amino acids. Germline loops: CDR1 LNHDA, CDR2 SQIVND (reference sequence). The V gene lost 6 bases and the J gene lost 0 bases, with 8 bases spanning the gap. The CDR3 DNA follows: TGTGCCAGTAGCGACACAGTGAACACTGAAGCTTTCTTT. Protein: CASSDTVNTEAFF.

The chain employs TRBV29-1 and TRBJ2-1; a weak D match, TRBD2 (5 bases). Per the germline V gene, CDR1 is SQVTM and CDR2 is ANQGSEA. V was shortened by 3 bases and J by 4 bases, with 7 bases between the two germline ends. The CDR3 sequence is 12 residues long. CDR3 protein: CSVEGAYNEQFF. Written as DNA, the CDR3 is TGCAGCGTTGAGGGAGCTTACAATGAGCAGTTCTTC.

Only one count was recorded for this clone. The gene calls are TRBV18 and TRBJ1-5, with D possibly matching TRBD1 (6 bases). The CDR3 consists of 14 residues. The V gene lost 3 bases and the J gene lost 8 bases, with 14 bases spanning the gap. CDR1 and CDR2 from the germline V gene are KGHSH and LQKENI. The CDR3 loop is CASSPSGAREPQHF. The CDR3, as DNA: TGTGCCAGCTCACCCTCAGGGGCAAGGGAGCCCCAGCATTTT.

As regards this clone: The junction departs from the called germline gene at one end, perhaps through a read error. The J gene is TRBJ1-5, the V gene TRBV7-7; D is undetermined. The CDR3 spans 16 residues. From germline, CDR1 is SSHAT and CDR2 FNYEAQ (reference sequence). The CDR3 here is CASSSGRIGRNQPQHF. Written as DNA, the CDR3 is TGTGCTAGCAGCTCAGGCAGGATAGGTAGGAATCAGCCCCAGCATTTT.

V gene TRBV30 combines with J gene TRBJ1-5; maybe TRBD1 (5 bases). V lost 2 bases, J lost 1 base, and 12 bases lay in between. CDR3 length equals 15 residues. The germline V gene has CDR1 GTSNPN and CDR2 SVGIG (reference sequence). CDR3 sequence reads: CAWSRGSASNQPQHF. The CDR3 DNA is TGTGCCTGGAGTCGGGGGTCTGCAAGCAATCAGCCCCAGCATTTT. The full variable domain, in which reference TRBV30 and TRBJ1-5 provide the parts outside the CDR3, is SQTIHQWPATLVQPVGSPLSLECTVEGTSNPNLYWYRQAAGRGLQLLFYSVGIGQISSEVPQNLSASRPQDRQFILSSKKLLLSDSGFYLCAWSRGSASNQPQHFGDGTRLSIL.

The CDR3 is CATSRDSNYGYTF. In nucleotides, the CDR3 is TGTGCCACCAGCAGAGATTCAAACTATGGCTACACCTTC. The chain has TRBV15 and TRBJ1-2; D unclear. The CDR3 sequence is 13 residues long. V was pared by 0 bases and J by 2 bases, with 4 bases between. CDR1 and CDR2 (germline): LNHNV, YYDKDF (reference sequence).

The CDR3 DNA sequence: TGTGCCAGCTCCGGGACTATCACCTACGAGCAGTACTTC. Translating gives CASSGTITYEQYF. This chain joins TRBV25-1 and TRBJ2-7; 7 nucleotides agree with TRBD2. Germline V gene data show CDR1 as MGHDK and CDR2 as SYGVNS. CDR3 length equals 13 residues. V was pared by 8 bases and J by 2 bases, with 6 bases of the junction left unmatched.

The chain has TRBV7-9 and TRBJ2-1; possible D gene TRBD2, 6 bases. The V gene lost 1 base and the J gene lost 5 bases, with 9 bases spanning the gap. CDR3 length equals 14 residues. The germline gives CDR1 SEHNR, CDR2 FQNEAQ (reference sequence). Here the CDR3 reads CASSLGEENNEQFF. In DNA, the CDR3 is TGTGCCAGCAGCTTAGGGGAGGAGAACAATGAGCAGTTCTTC.

The chain has TRBV5-4 and TRBJ2-7; tentative D call: TRBD2 (5 bases). There are 11 residues in the CDR3. V shed 3 bases and J shed 6 bases, with 7 bases lying between them. Germline lookup yields CDR1 SGHNT and CDR2 YYREEE (reference sequence). This chain's CDR3 is CASSSGGEQYF. CDR3 DNA: TGTGCCAGCAGCTCAGGAGGCGAGCAGTACTTC.

This clone was detected only once. The chain couples TRBV7-8 to TRBJ1-1; 9 bases map to TRBD1. V dropped 3 bases and J dropped 5; count of bases not matched to a gene: 4. CDR3 length: 14 residues. Germline CDR1 and CDR2: SGHVS and FQNEAQ. The CDR3: CASSFGQGRTEAFF. CDR3 sequence (DNA): TGTGCCAGCAGCTTTGGACAGGGGAGAACTGAAGCTTTCTTT.

V is TRBV7-9 and J is TRBJ1-5; D call uncertain. This CDR3 comprises 15 residues. Germline CDR1 reads SEHNR; CDR2 reads FQNEAQ (reference sequence). Trimming shortened V by 1 base and J by 2 bases, and 9 bases separated the two germline ends. DNA for the CDR3: TGTGCCAGCAGCTTAGGCGCCCGGGGCAATCAGCCCCAGCATTTT. Its protein is CASSLGARGNQPQHF.

The chain couples TRBV6-1 to TRBJ1-1, with a possible D match to TRBD1 (5 bases). The germline V gene has CDR1 MNHNS and CDR2 SASEGT. The CDR3 is made up of 14 amino acids. Trimming removed 4 bases at V and 1 base at J, with 10 bases between. CDR3 in amino acids: CASSGRVPNTEAFF. CDR3 DNA sequence: TGTGCCAGCAGTGGCAGGGTCCCGAACACTGAAGCTTTCTTT.

V is TRBV2 and J is TRBJ2-5; TRBD2 is a possible D gene (6 bases). CDR1 and CDR2 (germline): SNHLY, FYNNEI. The CDR3 length is 13 residues. V dropped 3 bases and J dropped 5 bases, with 10 bases sitting between them. CDR3 sequence (DNA): TGTGCCAGCAGTGACAGGAGCGGGGAGACCCAGTACTTC. Encoded protein: CASSDRSGETQYF.

The chain carries TRBV6-5 and TRBJ2-7; no definite D call. V dropped 5 bases and J dropped 2 bases, with 10 bases sitting between them. CDR1 MNHEY and CDR2 SVGAGI come from the germline V gene. The CDR3 has 13 residues. Here the CDR3 reads CASSTLGPYEQYF. The CDR3 DNA is TGTGCCAGCAGTACCCTGGGCCCCTACGAGCAGTACTTC.

The sample holds one count of this clone. The rearrangement uses TRBV19 and TRBJ1-5; the D gene is possibly TRBD1 (5 bases). CDR3 size: 13 residues. The germline V and J ends were trimmed by 5 bases and 7 bases, with 12 bases remaining between them. Germline CDR1 is LNHDA and CDR2 is SQIVND (reference sequence). The CDR3 spells CASSLGGRQPQHF. CDR3 sequence (DNA): TGTGCCAGTAGTTTGGGGGGGAGGCAGCCCCAGCATTTT.

This clone was counted only a few times. V gene TRBV2 combines with J gene TRBJ2-7, with D possibly being TRBD1 (5 bases). Trimming removed 1 base at V and 3 bases at J, with 7 bases between. The CDR3 totals 13 residues. CDR1 SNHLY and CDR2 FYNNEI come from the germline V gene. The CDR3 DNA reads as TGTGCCAGCAGTGAAGAGGGGTTCTACGAGCAGTACTTC. Translating gives CASSEEGFYEQYF.

The V call is TRBV7-2, the J call TRBJ2-1, with D possibly being TRBD2 (7 bases). Germline CDR1 and CDR2: SGHTA and FQGNSA. The CDR3 length is 16 residues. V was pared by 2 bases and J by 1 base, with 12 bases between. The CDR3 sequence: CASSLSGGHSYNEQFF. CDR3 DNA sequence: TGTGCCAGCAGCTTATCGGGGGGCCATTCCTACAATGAGCAGTTCTTC.

This clone has only one observation. The rearrangement links TRBV9 to TRBJ2-5; 8 bases are shared with TRBD1. Germline CDR1 is SGDLS and CDR2 is YYNGEE. Trimming at V came to 4 bases and at J to 5 bases, leaving 10 bases not matched to a gene. The CDR3 is 15 residues long. DNA for the CDR3: TGTGCCAGCAGCACTCAGACAGGGGCCCGGGAGACCCAGTACTTC. Encoded protein: CASSTQTGARETQYF.

J is TRBJ1-1 and V is TRBV6-1; D not resolved. The CDR3 is 16 residues long. CDR1 is MNHNS, CDR2 SASEGT, per germline. The V end lost 2 bases, the J end lost 1 base, and 14 bases lay between the germline ends. This CDR3 is CASSEFEGWENTEAFF. The CDR3 nucleotides read TGTGCCAGCAGTGAATTCGAGGGATGGGAGAACACTGAAGCTTTCTTT.